A selection of T cell receptor beta chains follows, all from one sample in a study of Ad26.COV2.S vaccination and SARS-CoV-2 variants. Using immunoSEQ multiplex PCR, the repertoire was profiled, and TCRdb retains in-frame clones only, with some absent. Of roughly 150,000 clones listed, more than 80% are singletons. The specimen was peripheral blood, collected after recovery from COVID-19. The receptors come from a human donor who had recovered from COVID-19. Both conserved end residues are part of each CDR3. Each record gives: V gene, CDR3 length, D gene, J gene, clone size, CDR3 DNA, CDR3 protein. The D gene is left open where the match is weak. Expanded clones get a size class; other rows say once, few or many, or leave the size out.

V gene: TRBV6-2/TRBV6-3
CDR3 length: 17
D gene: NA
J gene: TRBJ1-1
clone size: NA
CDR3 DNA: TGTGCCAGCAGTTCGACAGTCAAGGGGGGTATGAACACTGAAGCTTTCTTT
CDR3 protein: CASSSTVKGGMNTEAFF

V gene: TRBV3-1/TRBV3-2
CDR3 length: 21
D gene: TRBD1
J gene: TRBJ1-6
clone size: NA
CDR3 DNA: TGTGCCAGCAGCCAAGACCGTGGGACAGGGGGATTAAGCTCCTATAATTCACCCCTCCACTTT
CDR3 protein: CASSQDRGTGGLSSYNSPLHF

V gene: TRBV29-1
CDR3 length: 12
D gene: NA
J gene: TRBJ2-1
clone size: NA
CDR3 DNA: TGCAGCGTTGGGGTCGTGTACAATGAGCAGTTCTTC
CDR3 protein: CSVGVVYNEQFF

V gene: TRBV7-9
CDR3 length: 15
D gene: NA
J gene: TRBJ1-5
clone size: NA
CDR3 DNA: TGTGCCAGCAGCGCGGGGGCTGGGAGCAATCAGCCCCAGCATTTT
CDR3 protein: CASSAGAGSNQPQHF

V gene: TRBV7-9
CDR3 length: 14
D gene: NA
J gene: TRBJ2-3
clone size: NA
CDR3 DNA: TGTGCCAGCAGCGGAGTGGGCGTCACAGATACGCAGTATTTT
CDR3 protein: CASSGVGVTDTQYF

V gene: TRBV18
CDR3 length: 18
D gene: NA
J gene: TRBJ2-7
clone size: NA
CDR3 DNA: TGTGCCAGCTCACCCGCCCCACTCCAGGGGGGAAGCTCCTACGAGCAGTACTTC
CDR3 protein: CASSPAPLQGGSSYEQYF

V gene: TRBV6-5
CDR3 length: 14
D gene: TRBD2
J gene: TRBJ2-1
clone size: many
CDR3 DNA: TGTGCCAGCTCCTCCGGGGTAGCGGGAGGGGAGCAGTTCTTC
CDR3 protein: CASSSGVAGGEQFF

V gene: TRBV5-1
CDR3 length: 16
D gene: NA
J gene: TRBJ1-3
clone size: NA
CDR3 DNA: TGCGCCAGCAGCTTGGGTGCCAGGGGACCCTTGGACACCATATATTTT
CDR3 protein: CASSLGARGPLDTIYF

V gene: TRBV18
CDR3 length: 13
D gene: NA
J gene: TRBJ2-3
clone size: NA
CDR3 DNA: TGTGCCAGCTCACCGGGTCGGGCAGATACGCAGTATTTT
CDR3 protein: CASSPGRADTQYF

V gene: TRBV9
CDR3 length: 15
D gene: NA
J gene: TRBJ1-1
clone size: NA
CDR3 DNA: TGTGCCAGCAGCGCGGGGGGACATTTGAACACTGAAGCTTTCTTT
CDR3 protein: CASSAGGHLNTEAFF

V gene: TRBV6-5
CDR3 length: 13
D gene: NA
J gene: TRBJ2-3
clone size: NA
CDR3 DNA: TGTGCCAGCAGAGACCGGGCCACAGATACGCAGTATTTT
CDR3 protein: CASRDRATDTQYF

V gene: TRBV7-2
CDR3 length: 15
D gene: NA
J gene: TRBJ1-4
clone size: NA
CDR3 DNA: TGTGCCAGCAGCTTAGAATCGGGTTCCAATGAAAAACTGTTTTTT
CDR3 protein: CASSLESGSNEKLFF

V gene: TRBV7-9
CDR3 length: 15
D gene: NA
J gene: TRBJ1-5
clone size: NA
CDR3 DNA: TGTGCCAGCAGCTTAGGCGATAGGACCTTCTCGCCCCAGCATTTT
CDR3 protein: CASSLGDRTFSPQHF

V gene: TRBV28
CDR3 length: 16
D gene: TRBD2
J gene: TRBJ2-7
clone size: NA
CDR3 DNA: TGTGCCAGCAGCCCACTAGCCAGCGGGGGTATCTACGAGCAGTACTTC
CDR3 protein: CASSPLASGGIYEQYF

V gene: TRBV30
CDR3 length: 11
D gene: NA
J gene: TRBJ2-5
clone size: NA
CDR3 DNA: TGTGCCCGGGACTACCAAGAGACCCAGTACTTC
CDR3 protein: CARDYQETQYF

V gene: TRBV5-4
CDR3 length: 14
D gene: NA
J gene: TRBJ2-5
clone size: few
CDR3 DNA: TGTGCCAGCAGCTCTCAGGGGAGTAAAGAGACCCAGTACTTC
CDR3 protein: CASSSQGSKETQYF

V gene: TRBV28
CDR3 length: 10
D gene: NA
J gene: TRBJ1-2
clone size: NA
CDR3 DNA: TGTGCCAGCCTGCGGGATGGCTACACCTTC
CDR3 protein: CASLRDGYTF

V gene: TRBV6-6
CDR3 length: 14
D gene: TRBD1
J gene: TRBJ1-3
clone size: few
CDR3 DNA: TGTGCCAGTTACGGGACAGGCTCTGGAAACACCATATATTTT
CDR3 protein: CASYGTGSGNTIYF

V gene: TRBV4-3
CDR3 length: 12
D gene: NA
J gene: TRBJ2-1
clone size: NA
CDR3 DNA: TGCGCCAGCAGCCAAGAACCGGGAGAGCAGTTCTTC
CDR3 protein: CASSQEPGEQFF

V gene: TRBV14
CDR3 length: 15
D gene: NA
J gene: TRBJ1-3
clone size: NA
CDR3 DNA: TGTGCCAGCAGCCAAGATCATGCCCTCCCACACACCATATATTTT
CDR3 protein: CASSQDHALPHTIYF

V gene: TRBV10-2
CDR3 length: 14
D gene: NA
J gene: TRBJ1-5
clone size: NA
CDR3 DNA: TGCGCCAGCAGTGAGTCTAACAGGGAACAGCCCCAGCATTTT
CDR3 protein: CASSESNREQPQHF

V gene: TRBV6-2/TRBV6-3
CDR3 length: 17
D gene: TRBD1
J gene: TRBJ1-6
clone size: NA
CDR3 DNA: TGTGCCAGCAGTTACCTAACGACAGGGAGCCATAATTCACCCCTCCACTTT
CDR3 protein: CASSYLTTGSHNSPLHF

V gene: TRBV11-2
CDR3 length: 14
D gene: TRBD1
J gene: TRBJ1-1
clone size: NA
CDR3 DNA: TGTGCCAGCAGGGCAGGGGGCGTAGGACCTGAAGCTTTCTTT
CDR3 protein: CASRAGGVGPEAFF

V gene: TRBV19
CDR3 length: 15
D gene: NA
J gene: TRBJ2-3
clone size: NA
CDR3 DNA: TGTGCCAGTAGTATTTCGGGGATCAACACAGATACGCAGTATTTT
CDR3 protein: CASSISGINTDTQYF

V gene: TRBV7-2
CDR3 length: 16
D gene: NA
J gene: TRBJ1-5
clone size: once
CDR3 DNA: TGTGCCAGCAGCTTAGTAGGCATGAATAGCAATCAGCCCCAGCATTTT
CDR3 protein: CASSLVGMNSNQPQHF

V gene: TRBV5-1
CDR3 length: 13
D gene: NA
J gene: TRBJ2-3
clone size: NA
CDR3 DNA: TGCGCCAGCAGCTTGGGGACAAGAGATACGCAGTATTTT
CDR3 protein: CASSLGTRDTQYF

V gene: TRBV11-3
CDR3 length: 13
D gene: TRBD2
J gene: TRBJ2-7
clone size: NA
CDR3 DNA: TGTGCCAGCAGCTTTAGCGGGACCTACGAGCAGTACTTC
CDR3 protein: CASSFSGTYEQYF

V gene: TRBV11-3
CDR3 length: 14
D gene: NA
J gene: TRBJ2-1
clone size: NA
CDR3 DNA: TGTGCCAGCAGCTTAGGACCCAGGGTACATGAGCAGTTCTTC
CDR3 protein: CASSLGPRVHEQFF

V gene: TRBV11-2
CDR3 length: 14
D gene: TRBD1
J gene: TRBJ1-2
clone size: once
CDR3 DNA: TGTGCCAGCAGCTTAGTTTCAGGGGGCGGCGGCTACACCTTC
CDR3 protein: CASSLVSGGGGYTF

V gene: TRBV6-1
CDR3 length: 14
D gene: NA
J gene: TRBJ1-2
clone size: NA
CDR3 DNA: TGTGCCAGCAGTGAATCGCATTTAGGGACTGGCTACACCTTC
CDR3 protein: CASSESHLGTGYTF

V gene: TRBV5-8
CDR3 length: 14
D gene: NA
J gene: TRBJ1-1
clone size: NA
CDR3 DNA: TGTGCCAGCAGCCATCAGGGCCTGAACACTGAAGCTTTCTTT
CDR3 protein: CASSHQGLNTEAFF

V gene: TRBV10-3
CDR3 length: 14
D gene: TRBD1
J gene: TRBJ1-3
clone size: NA
CDR3 DNA: TGTGCCATCAGGCAAGACAGGGCTGGAAACACCATATATTTT
CDR3 protein: CAIRQDRAGNTIYF

V gene: TRBV30
CDR3 length: 13
D gene: NA
J gene: TRBJ1-2
clone size: NA
CDR3 DNA: TGTGCCTGGAGTGTACAAGGGTACTATGGCTACACCTTC
CDR3 protein: CAWSVQGYYGYTF

V gene: TRBV15
CDR3 length: 15
D gene: TRBD1
J gene: TRBJ2-2
clone size: NA
CDR3 DNA: TGTGCCACCAGCACCAGGACAGGGGAGTACGGGGAGCTGTTTTTT
CDR3 protein: CATSTRTGEYGELFF

V gene: TRBV12-5
CDR3 length: 12
D gene: NA
J gene: TRBJ1-2
clone size: once
CDR3 DNA: TGTGCTCGGGGGGACTCTAGCTATGGCTACACCTTC
CDR3 protein: CARGDSSYGYTF

V gene: TRBV5-4
CDR3 length: 14
D gene: NA
J gene: TRBJ2-2
clone size: NA
CDR3 DNA: TGTGCCAGCAGCTTCTGGGGAGACACCGGGGAGCTGTTTTTT
CDR3 protein: CASSFWGDTGELFF

V gene: TRBV5-1
CDR3 length: 17
D gene: NA
J gene: TRBJ2-1
clone size: NA
CDR3 DNA: TGCGCCAGCAGCTTGAGGGCAGTGGAAAGCTCCTACAATGAGCAGTTCTTC
CDR3 protein: CASSLRAVESSYNEQFF